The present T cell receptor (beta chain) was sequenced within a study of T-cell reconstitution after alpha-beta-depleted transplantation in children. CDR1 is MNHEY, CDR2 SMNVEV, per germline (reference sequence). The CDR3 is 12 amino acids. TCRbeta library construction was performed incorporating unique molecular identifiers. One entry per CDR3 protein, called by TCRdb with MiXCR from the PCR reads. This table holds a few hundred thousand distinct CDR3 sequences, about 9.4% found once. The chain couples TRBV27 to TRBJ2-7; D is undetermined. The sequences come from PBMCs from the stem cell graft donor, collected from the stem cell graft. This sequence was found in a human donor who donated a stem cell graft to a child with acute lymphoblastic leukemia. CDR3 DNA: TGTTTGGCCCCGTTAGGTTCGGGCGAGCAGTACTTC. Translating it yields CLAPLGSGEQYF.